The entry that follows covers one T cell receptor (beta chain) sequence. V was clipped by 3 bases and J by 2 bases; unmatched bases: 3. Looked up from germline, CDR1 is SGHVS and CDR2 is FQNEAQ. The CDR3 has 17 residues. This sample stems from a study of CD8 T cells in Susac syndrome. Random hexamers were used to reverse transcribe roughly 0.5 to 1 ug of RNA. The authors amplified TCR beta CDR3 across 54 Vbeta and 13 Jbeta using immunoSEQ multiplex PCR. One entry per CDR3 protein, called by TCRdb with MiXCR from the immunoSEQ multiplex PCR reads. The data contain some 120,000 distinct CDR3 sequences, about 94% of them singletons.

This receptor was obtained from a human donor with multiple sclerosis. This chain links TRBV7-8 with TRBJ2-1; 14 nucleotides match TRBD2. The sample comprised CD4+ T cells from PBMCs. For the CDR3, the DNA is TGTGCCAGCAGCTTGGGGACTAGCGGGAGCGCCTACAATGAGCAGTTCTTC. It codes for CASSLGTSGSAYNEQFF.